These 18 T cell receptor beta chains share one sample of origin, sequenced in a study of blood T cell repertoires in COVID-19. Generated by immunoSEQ multiplex PCR, the TCRdb table keeps only in-frame clones and is missing some. This table holds 200,000 to 300,000 clones, about four fifths found once. What was sequenced was peripheral blood. The receptor set was obtained from a man aged 80 or over with acute or convalescent COVID-19.

V is TRBV30 and J is TRBJ2-1, with a tentative D call TRBD2 (5 bases). The germline gives CDR1 GTSNPN, CDR2 SVGIG (reference sequence). V was shortened by 2 bases and J by 1 base, with 15 bases between the two germline ends. The CDR3 is made up of 16 amino acids. The CDR3 loop is CAWSPRTRPSYNEQFF. The CDR3, as DNA: TGTGCCTGGAGTCCCCGGACTCGTCCTTCCTACAATGAGCAGTTCTTC.

The chain uses TRBV12-3 or TRBV12-4 and TRBJ2-7; maybe TRBD2 (5 bases). Trimming cost V 3 bases and J 7 bases, with 7 bases left between them. The CDR3 extends over 11 amino acids. The CDR3 region is CASSFGREQYF. In DNA, the CDR3 is TGTGCCAGCAGTTTTGGGAGAGAGCAGTACTTC.

The V call is TRBV13, the J call TRBJ2-3; 7 positions match TRBD1. The J segment lost 0 bases and the V segment lost 5 bases, leaving 5 bases of the junction unmatched. The CDR3 is made up of 15 amino acids. Germline CDR1 and CDR2: PRHDT and FYEKMQ (reference sequence). The CDR3 spells CASSARDSSTDTQYF. The CDR3 nucleotides read TGTGCCAGCAGCGCCCGGGACAGTAGCACAGATACGCAGTATTTT.

The chain joins TRBV15 to TRBJ1-1; D is unclear. The CDR3 has 16 amino acids. The ends were cut back, 0 bases at V and 2 bases at J, with 13 bases in the middle. CDR1 LNHNV and CDR2 YYDKDF come from the germline V gene (reference sequence). The CDR3 nucleotides read TGTGCCACCAGCAGAGATTGGTACAGCCGAAACACTGAAGCTTTCTTT. Translating it yields CATSRDWYSRNTEAFF. Full variable domain (missing parts from reference TRBV15 and TRBJ1-1): DAMVIQNPRYQVTQFGKPVTLSCSQTLNHNVMYWYQQKSSQAPKLLFHYYDKDFNNEADTPDNFQSRRPNTSFCFLDIRSPGLGDTAMYLCATSRDWYSRNTEAFFGQGTRLTVV.

V and J are TRBV28 and TRBJ1-6; D uncertain. The CDR3 covers 19 residues. V was pared by 6 bases and J by 0 bases, with 21 bases between. In germline, CDR1 is MDHEN, CDR2 SYDVKM. The CDR3: CASRPPGLPEISYNSPLHF. For the CDR3, the DNA is TGTGCCAGCAGGCCCCCGGGTTTACCAGAAATCTCCTATAATTCACCCCTCCACTTT.

This sequence joins TRBV24-1 and TRBJ2-2; D unclear. The CDR3 sequence is 14 residues long. From germline, CDR1 is KGHDR and CDR2 SFDVKD. Trimming shortened V by 7 bases and J by 1 base, and 9 bases separated the two germline ends. DNA of the CDR3: TGTGCCACCAGCCCAAGCCTGAACACCGGGGAGCTGTTTTTT. As protein: CATSPSLNTGELFF.

CDR3 protein: CASSNRRYSMNTEAFF. The CDR3 region has the DNA TGTGCCAGTAGTAACCGGCGGTACTCCATGAACACTGAAGCTTTCTTT. The rearrangement joins TRBV19 to TRBJ1-1, with unresolved D. The CDR3 has 16 residues. Between the trimmed V and J ends, which lost 4 bases and 0 bases, there was a span of 15 bases. The germline CDR1 and CDR2 sequences are LNHDA and SQIVND (reference sequence). The full variable domain, with the rest looked up from reference TRBV19 and TRBJ1-1, is DGGITQSPKYLFRKEGQNVTLSCEQNLNHDAMYWYRQDPGQGLRLIYYSQIVNDFQKGDIAEGYSVSREKKESFPLTVTSAQKNPTAFYLCASSNRRYSMNTEAFFGQGTRLTVV.

V and J are TRBV6-5 and TRBJ1-1; D not certain. Per germline, CDR1 MNHEY and CDR2 SVGAGI. The V end was cut by 1 base, the J end by 5 bases, with 8 bases between. The CDR3 consists of 13 residues. CDR3 DNA sequence: TGTGCCAGCAGTTACTTGGCGGCTACTGAAGCTTTCTTT. Translation: CASSYLAATEAFF.

V and J are TRBV2 and TRBJ2-2, with no clear D. The V gene lost 4 bases and the J gene lost 5 bases, with 20 bases spanning the gap. This CDR3 is built from 17 residues. Germline assignment: CDR1 SNHLY and CDR2 FYNNEI. The CDR3 loop reads CASSVHDLNIGTGELFF. The DNA of the CDR3 is TGTGCCAGCAGTGTTCACGACTTAAACATTGGGACCGGGGAGCTGTTTTTT. The full variable domain, with the rest looked up from reference TRBV2 and TRBJ2-2, is EPEVTQTPSHQVTQMGQEVILRCVPISNHLYFYWYRQILGQKVEFLVSFYNNEISEKSEIFDDQFSVERPDGSNFTLKIRSTKLEDSAMYFCASSVHDLNIGTGELFFGEGSRLTVL.

This chain joins TRBV14 and TRBJ2-1; 8 bases fit TRBD2. CDR1 and CDR2 (germline): SGHDN, FVKESK. Trimming took 4 bases from V and 2 from J; bases not matched to a gene: 7. The length of the CDR3 is 16 residues. The CDR3 sequence: CASSRRGLVPYNEQFF. CDR3 nucleotides: TGTGCCAGCAGCCGCCGGGGACTAGTCCCCTACAATGAGCAGTTCTTC.

The rearrangement links TRBV6-5 to TRBJ1-3; no firm D call. Trimming pared 0 bases from V and 2 bases from J, leaving 8 bases between. The CDR3 consists of 15 residues. Looked up from germline, CDR1 is MNHEY and CDR2 is SVGAGI. The CDR3 region is CASSYSTSTGNTIYF. The CDR3 nucleotides read TGTGCCAGCAGTTACTCGACTAGTACTGGAAACACCATATATTTT.

The chain recombines TRBV25-1 with TRBJ1-2, with TRBD1 identical over 7 bases. The V gene's germline CDR1 is MGHDK and CDR2 SYGVNS. With 5 bases clipped from V and 2 bases from J, the junction kept 5 bases outside the gene matches. CDR3 length: 14 amino acids. The CDR3 nucleotides are TGTGCCAGCAGTCCGCAAGGGGGCAACTATGGCTACACCTTC. This translates into CASSPQGGNYGYTF.

The V call is TRBV18, the J call TRBJ1-1, with TRBD1 matching 8 bases. CDR3 length: 16 amino acids. J lost 2 bases, V lost 2 bases, and 7 bases had no gene match. The germline V gene has CDR1 KGHSH and CDR2 LQKENI. The CDR3 reads CASSPGQGKGNTEAFF. The CDR3 DNA reads as TGTGCCAGCTCACCAGGACAGGGTAAAGGAAACACTGAAGCTTTCTTT. Looking up the rest from reference TRBV18 and TRBJ1-1 gives the full variable domain: NAGVMQNPRHLVRRRGQEARLRCSPMKGHSHVYWYRQLPEEGLKFMVYLQKENIIDESGMPKERFSAEFPKEGPSILRIQQVVRGDSAAYFCASSPGQGKGNTEAFFGQGTRLTVV.

The CDR3 protein is CASSPQGPSNQPQHF. The DNA for the CDR3 is TGTGCCAGCTCACCACAGGGGCCCTCTAATCAGCCCCAGCATTTT. The chain is built from TRBV18 and TRBJ1-5, with a tentative D call TRBD1 (5 bases). Germline CDR1 KGHSH, CDR2 LQKENI. The CDR3 totals 15 residues. V lost 1 base to trimming and J lost 4 bases, with 11 bases between them.

V and J are TRBV5-1 and TRBJ1-1; 7 bases agree with TRBD1. V shed 2 bases and J 0 bases; nucleotides not matched to a gene: 4. The germline gives CDR1 SGHRS, CDR2 YFSETQ. The CDR3 length is 15 residues. The CDR3 DNA sequence: TGCGCCAGCAGCTTCCAGGGGGGCATGAACACTGAAGCTTTCTTT. Protein: CASSFQGGMNTEAFF. Filled out from reference TRBV5-1 and TRBJ1-1, the complete variable domain reads KAGVTQTPRYLIKTRGQQVTLSCSPISGHRSVSWYQQTPGQGLQFLFEYFSETQRNKGNFPGRFSGRQFSNSRSEMNVSTLELGDSALYLCASSFQGGMNTEAFFGQGTRLTVV.

This chain joins TRBV18 and TRBJ1-1; TRBD1 agrees at 9 bases. The V segment lost 6 bases and the J segment 0 bases; nucleotides outside the gene matches: 5. Germline V CDR1 and CDR2: KGHSH, LQKENI. CDR3 length: 15 residues. The CDR3 DNA is TGTGCCAGCTCCCTGACAGGGGGGCTGAACACTGAAGCTTTCTTT. It encodes CASSLTGGLNTEAFF.

The chain joins TRBV19 to TRBJ2-5; 14 bases are shared with TRBD2. Germline CDR1 reads LNHDA; CDR2 reads SQIVND (reference sequence). The J segment lost 5 bases and the V segment lost 6 bases, leaving 14 bases of the junction unmatched. The CDR3 length is 18 residues. The CDR3 is CASRAHGLAGGSGETQYF. The CDR3 coding sequence is TGTGCCAGTAGGGCCCATGGACTAGCGGGGGGTAGCGGGGAGACCCAGTACTTC.

This clone was detected a few times. The V and J genes are TRBV7-8 and TRBJ1-5; D might be TRBD1 (6 bases). The CDR3 has 14 amino acids. The germline V gene has CDR1 SGHVS and CDR2 FQNEAQ. V was clipped by 5 bases and J by 6 bases, with 14 bases between them. Written as DNA, the CDR3 is TGTGCCAGCAGCATCCAGGGGATTGGTCAGCCCCAGCATTTT. Translated, it gives CASSIQGIGQPQHF.